The 11 T cell receptor beta chains presented below share a single source sample, sequenced in a study of neoadjuvant anti-PD-1 for oral cavity cancer. Measured with immunoSEQ multiplex PCR; TCRdb has only the in-frame clones, and not every one. The sample has 24,000 or so clones, about 26% seen once. Time point meaning: after neoadjuvant nivolumab, at surgical resection. The material sequenced was tumor tissue, taken after nivolumab (anti-PD-1) treatment. These receptors all stem from a person aged 40 to 85 with oral cavity squamous cell carcinoma.

This clone was detected only a few times. The J gene is TRBJ2-2, the V gene TRBV5-1; TRBD1 matches at 7 bases. The V segment lost 3 bases and the J segment 4 bases; nucleotides outside the gene matches: 3. CDR1 is SGHRS and CDR2 is YFSETQ in the germline V gene. This CDR3 comprises 14 residues. Written as DNA, the CDR3 is TGCGCCAGCAGCTGGGGGACAGTCACCGGGGAGCTGTTTTTT. Translated: CASSWGTVTGELFF. Full variable domain (outside the CDR3, taken from reference TRBV5-1 and TRBJ2-2): KAGVTQTPRYLIKTRGQQVTLSCSPISGHRSVSWYQQTPGQGLQFLFEYFSETQRNKGNFPGRFSGRQFSNSRSEMNVSTLELGDSALYLCASSWGTVTGELFFGEGSRLTVL.

This clone was seen many times. J is TRBJ1-1 and V is TRBV5-1, with 9 nucleotides matching TRBD1. The V and J ends lost 3 bases and 4 bases, in that order; junction bases with no gene match: 7. This CDR3 has 15 amino acids. Germline CDR1 is SGHRS and CDR2 is YFSETQ. CDR3: CASSSTGGEGTEAFF. The CDR3 nucleotides are TGCGCCAGCAGCTCAACAGGGGGCGAGGGCACTGAAGCTTTCTTT.

The J gene is TRBJ2-5, the V gene TRBV7-8; 8 bases match TRBD1. The germline V gene encodes CDR1 SGHVS and CDR2 FQNEAQ. The V segment lost 0 bases and the J segment 1 base; nucleotides outside the gene matches: 1. This CDR3 is 15 amino acids long. This CDR3 is CASSLAGTGQETQYF. The DNA of the CDR3 is TGTGCCAGCAGCTTAGCCGGGACAGGCCAAGAGACCCAGTACTTC.

This clone was seen more than once but under ten times. The CDR3 sequence is CASSPESRFYSANYGYTF. DNA of the CDR3: TGTGCCAGCAGCCCAGAATCCAGGTTTTACTCGGCTAACTATGGCTACACCTTC. The chain combines TRBV7-9 with TRBJ1-2, with unresolved D. This CDR3 is built from 18 residues. The V and J ends lost 5 bases and 0 bases respectively, with 22 bases between them. Germline CDR1 and CDR2: SEHNR and FQNEAQ (reference sequence).

This clone was seen a few times. The rearrangement joins TRBV27 to TRBJ2-5; 9 nucleotides align to TRBD2. With V trimmed by 5 bases and J by 5 bases, 6 bases remained unmatched. The CDR3 loop spans 14 amino acids. Germline CDR1 reads MNHEY; CDR2 reads SMNVEV (reference sequence). The CDR3 DNA reads TGTGCCAGCAGTAACAGCGGGAGGATCGAGACCCAGTACTTC. It specifies CASSNSGRIETQYF.

A note on this clone: A much larger clone differs from this one at a single base, so this may be a read error. The chain carries TRBV7-8 and TRBJ1-5; the match to TRBD1 covers 7 bases. The CDR3 is made up of 13 amino acids. The germline gives CDR1 SGHVS, CDR2 FQNEAQ. With 4 bases clipped from V and 7 bases from J, the junction kept 4 bases outside the gene matches. The CDR3, as DNA: TGTGCCAGCAGCTCAGGGGGGAGCCAGCCCCAGCATTTT. Encoded protein: CASSSGGSQPQHF.

The rearrangement joins TRBV5-1 to TRBJ1-2; D might be TRBD1 (5 bases). The CDR3 contains 11 residues. Germline lookup yields CDR1 SGHRS and CDR2 YFSETQ. Trimming removed 9 bases from V and 7 bases from J, with 13 bases in between. CDR3 sequence: CATGGIGGYTF. Written as DNA, the CDR3 is TGCGCCACCGGGGGTATCGGTGGCTACACCTTC. Together with reference TRBV5-1 and TRBJ1-2, the CDR3 gives the full variable domain: KAGVTQTPRYLIKTRGQQVTLSCSPISGHRSVSWYQQTPGQGLQFLFEYFSETQRNKGNFPGRFSGRQFSNSRSEMNVSTLELGDSALYLCATGGIGGYTFGSGTRLTVV.

This clone has just a few counts. CDR3 DNA sequence: TGTGCCAGCAGTTACGGCGTCTCGGGAGCCAAATACGAGCAGTACTTC. Its protein product is CASSYGVSGAKYEQYF. The chain combines TRBV6-5 with TRBJ2-7, with a tentative D call TRBD2 (6 bases). V was pared by 2 bases and J by 4 bases, with 18 bases between. The CDR3 is 16 amino acids. Germline CDR1 MNHEY, CDR2 SVGAGI.

This clone was seen a few times. The rearrangement links TRBV19 to TRBJ2-1, with D possibly TRBD1 on 5 matching bases. Trimming removed 4 bases at V and 6 bases at J, with 7 bases between. Germline V CDR1 and CDR2: LNHDA, SQIVND (reference sequence). This CDR3 spans 12 amino acids. The DNA for the CDR3 is TGTGCCAGTAGTAGACAGTCCAATGAGCAGTTCTTC. Translating it yields CASSRQSNEQFF.

This clone turned up a few times. The chain recombines TRBV19 with TRBJ2-5; D might be TRBD2 (5 bases). V lost 5 bases and J lost 5, with 18 bases in between. CDR1 LNHDA and CDR2 SQIVND come from the germline V gene (reference sequence). CDR3 length: 15 amino acids. This CDR3 is CASSPFGGSGETQYF. The CDR3 DNA reads as TGTGCCAGTAGTCCCTTCGGCGGGTCCGGGGAGACCCAGTACTTC.

This clone was observed a few times. The chain links TRBV27 to TRBJ2-5; 9 bases map to TRBD1. Trimming cost V 6 bases and J 3 bases; bases outside gene matches: 8. The CDR3 runs to 15 residues. The V gene's germline CDR1 is MNHEY and CDR2 SMNVEV (reference sequence). CDR3 DNA sequence: TGTGCCAGCAGAGAGTTCGGGACAGGGAAAGAGACCCAGTACTTC. Residues: CASREFGTGKETQYF.